The rows below give T cell receptor beta chains drawn from one sample of a study of T cells expressing NK-cell markers. TCRdb re-called the 5' RACE reads and shows each CDR3 protein once, DNA omitted. The sample table sets out roughly 300,000 distinct CDR3 sequences. Sequencing used blood T cells: a sorted CD56 or NKG2C T cell subset, CD4+ or CD8+ T cells, or bulk PBMC T cells (not recorded which). These receptors were collected from a woman between 18 and 75 years old in good health. The CDR3 runs from the conserved cysteine through the conserved F or W.

TRBV20-1	TRBJ1-1	CSARRYGGTEAFF
TRBV12-3/TRBV12-4	TRBJ1-6	CASSASGWNSPLHF
TRBV6-2/TRBV6-3	TRBJ2-4	CASSAGQGAPAKNIQYF
TRBV5-4	TRBJ1-6	CASSFRNSVGSPLHF
TRBV9	TRBJ2-3	CASSVGIAGDDTQYF
TRBV25-1	TRBJ2-1	CASSELASGRDCEQFF
TRBV28	TRBJ2-7	CASSLTREGYEQYF
TRBV5-6	TRBJ1-1	CASSLGHQNTEAFF
TRBV20-1	TRBJ2-7	CSASGQGGFYEQYF
TRBV19	TRBJ2-1	CASSINSQPSNEQFF
TRBV5-4	TRBJ2-1	CASSTDSFQTYNEQFF
TRBV5-5	TRBJ1-1	CASTYLVGPNTEAFF
TRBV7-9	TRBJ1-1	CASSKIQNTEAFF
TRBV18	TRBJ2-7	CASSRYSGTGFYEQYF
TRBV20-1	TRBJ2-5	CSGPRLAGGPYQETQYF
TRBV20-1	TRBJ2-5	CSARVPSGGQETQYF
TRBV3-1	TRBJ1-5	CASSPTAPNQPQHF
TRBV14	TRBJ2-2	CASSLQGLAGELFF
TRBV7-3	TRBJ2-1	CASSGTSGGAVEQFF
TRBV20-1	TRBJ2-5	CSARRESSGTETQYF
TRBV4-2	TRBJ1-6	CASSPRTDSDFKDSPLHF
TRBV30	TRBJ1-2	CAWSPRGVDGYTF
TRBV19	TRBJ1-1	CASSRQVVPAGAFF
TRBV28	TRBJ1-5	CASSPRGQPQHF
TRBV6-1	TRBJ2-5	CASSSKWGGETQYF
TRBV6-2/TRBV6-3	TRBJ2-2	CASTYGGSGELFF
TRBV5-1	TRBJ1-1	CASSRDRSSEAFF
TRBV7-2	TRBJ2-2	CASSLDGAGELFF
TRBV9	TRBJ1-1	CASSATQGDTEAFF
TRBV20-1	TRBJ2-7	CSARAWSYEQYF
TRBV15	TRBJ1-2	CATSRGTGGDYGYTF
TRBV20-1	TRBJ2-7	CSASDPGQGAYEQYF
TRBV18	TRBJ2-3	CASSSTSRADTQYF
TRBV6-1	TRBJ2-3	CASSVRGGAGDTQYF
TRBV14	TRBJ1-5	CASSQVSSNQPQHF
TRBV20-1	TRBJ2-3	CSARVFSGFTDTQYF
TRBV29-1	TRBJ2-7	CSALGTSGSYEQYF
TRBV20-1	TRBJ2-7	CSARPGLAGGIAYEQYF
TRBV20-1	TRBJ1-4	CSANANLGLFSEKLFF
TRBV7-8	TRBJ2-1	CASSFTSGIGNEQFF
TRBV20-1	TRBJ1-2	CSARQGGNYGYTF
TRBV12-3/TRBV12-4	TRBJ2-5	CASSRHGETQYF
TRBV6-5	TRBJ2-7	CASRPGTSGRYEQYF
TRBV7-2	TRBJ2-4	CASSFPQLAKNIQYF
TRBV12-3/TRBV12-4	TRBJ2-1	CASSSQVPVIYNEQFF
TRBV20-1	TRBJ2-3	CSAAVAVTDTQYF
TRBV5-1	TRBJ2-7	CASSQIPDTPYEQYF
TRBV12-3/TRBV12-4	TRBJ1-5	CASSATNSNQPQHF
TRBV7-8	TRBJ2-1	CASSLGDHNYNEQFF
TRBV6-1	TRBJ2-2	CASSPGQGSGELFF
TRBV9	TRBJ1-6	CASRASGDTPLHF
TRBV20-1	TRBJ1-1	CSAKDRGWTTEAFF
TRBV12-3/TRBV12-4	TRBJ2-3	CASQWDLGTDTQYF
TRBV20-1	TRBJ1-1	CSARFRASATEAFF
TRBV7-2	TRBJ2-1	CASSPQLGGSYNEQFF